The 23 T cell receptor beta chains in this list originate from one sample, sequenced in a study of monozygotic twins with inflammatory bowel disease. TCRdb reprocessed the 5' RACE reads, keeping one entry per CDR3 protein, no DNA. Recorded here are 300,000 to 450,000 distinct CDR3 sequences; the top ten clones represent 2.5% to 3%. The sample taken for sequencing was blood. The source of these receptors is a human donor with ulcerative colitis or Crohn's disease, or a healthy co-twin of an affected twin (not recorded which).

The gene calls are TRBV7-2 and TRBJ1-5; the D gene TCRdb calls, TRBD1, cannot be checked with no DNA. Germline values: CDR1 SGHTA, CDR2 FQGNSA. This CDR3 region has 14 residues. The CDR3 reads CASSKQPRGEAQHF.

The chain employs TRBV7-2 and TRBJ2-1. Per the germline V gene, CDR1 is SGHTA and CDR2 is FQGNSA. CDR3 length: 12 residues. The CDR3: CASSFRIGEQFF.

The chain's CDR3 is CASSSGQGDYGYTF. The chain carries TRBV18 and TRBJ1-2; the D call from TCRdb, TRBD1, cannot be confirmed without DNA. The CDR3 totals 14 residues. The germline gives CDR1 KGHSH, CDR2 LQKENI. Using reference TRBV18 and TRBJ1-2 for the parts outside the CDR3, the full variable domain is NAGVMQNPRHLVRRRGQEARLRCSPMKGHSHVYWYRQLPEEGLKFMVYLQKENIIDESGMPKERFSAEFPKEGPSILRIQQVVRGDSAAYFCASSSGQGDYGYTFGSGTRLTVV.

The CDR3 spells CASSLRQATEAFF. This chain connects TRBV7-3 to TRBJ1-1; TCRdb indicates TRBD1, and absent DNA this call remains unverified. Looked up from germline, CDR1 is SGHTA and CDR2 is FQGTGA. This CDR3 spans 13 amino acids.

This chain links TRBV6-4 with TRBJ1-4; there is no DNA to check the TCRdb D call of TRBD1. There are 17 residues in the CDR3. Germline assignment: CDR1 MRHNA and CDR2 SNTAGT. The CDR3 loop is CASSDSNRERSNEKLFF.

The rearrangement joins TRBV30 to TRBJ1-1; as DNA is missing, the TRBD1 call by TCRdb cannot be tested. The CDR3 runs 14 residues. Germline CDR1 and CDR2: GTSNPN and SVGIG (reference sequence). Here the CDR3 reads CAWSLGQGNTEAFF.

The CDR3 protein is CASSPPGLLARVSETQYF. The chain employs TRBV18 and TRBJ2-5; TCRdb returns TRBD2, unconfirmable since there is no DNA. In germline, CDR1 is KGHSH, CDR2 LQKENI. This CDR3 comprises 18 residues.

The V and J genes are TRBV12-3 or TRBV12-4 and TRBJ1-2. The CDR3 sequence is 15 residues long. This CDR3 reads CASSSERVPNYGYTF.

The J gene is TRBJ2-1, the V gene TRBV25-1; TCRdb's assignment of TRBD2 cannot be checked, as there is no DNA. The CDR3 contains 17 residues. In germline, CDR1 is MGHDK, CDR2 SYGVNS. The CDR3 region is CASSELAGGPASNEQFF.

The V call is TRBV12-3 or TRBV12-4, the J call TRBJ2-7; the D call from TCRdb, TRBD1, cannot be confirmed without DNA. The CDR3 runs 14 residues. CDR3 region: CASSFLSRVNEQYF.

The V and J genes are TRBV14 and TRBJ2-7; TCRdb proposes TRBD2, but this gene call is untestable without DNA. The CDR3 has 13 amino acids. The V gene's germline CDR1 is SGHDN and CDR2 FVKESK. CDR3 residues: CASSSDGTFEQYF.

This chain links TRBV6-1 with TRBJ2-1; the TCRdb D gene call, TRBD1, has no DNA to confirm it. This CDR3 is built from 14 residues. Looked up from germline, CDR1 is MNHNS and CDR2 is SASEGT. The CDR3 loop reads CASSKIQGGDEQFF.

This chain uses TRBV5-1 with TRBJ2-7. Germline V gene sequence: CDR1 SGHRS, CDR2 YFSETQ. The CDR3 spans 12 residues. CDR3 sequence reads: CASSLLSGEQYF.

The chain uses TRBV20-1 and TRBJ1-1; TCRdb's D call, TRBD1, is unchecked because there is no DNA. CDR1 DFQATT and CDR2 SNEGSKA come from the germline V gene (reference sequence). This CDR3 is 15 amino acids long. The CDR3 here is CSARGLGAPNTEAFF.

The chain uses TRBV19 and TRBJ2-2; the D gene TCRdb calls, TRBD1, cannot be checked with no DNA. In germline, CDR1 is LNHDA, CDR2 SQIVND (reference sequence). This CDR3 spans 16 amino acids. The CDR3 reads CASSITRGQNTGELFF.

This sequence joins TRBV19 and TRBJ2-5; TCRdb names TRBD1, which stays unverified in the absence of DNA. Per the germline V gene, CDR1 is LNHDA and CDR2 is SQIVND (reference sequence). There are 14 residues in the CDR3. The chain's CDR3 is CASSNQGQAGTQYF.

This rearrangement joins TRBV12-3 or TRBV12-4 to TRBJ2-5; TCRdb's D gene call, TRBD1, goes unchecked for lack of DNA. CDR3 length: 12 residues. Here the CDR3 reads CASSQSSGAQYF.

The chain has TRBV6-5 and TRBJ2-3; TCRdb's D call, TRBD1, is unchecked because there is no DNA. This CDR3 is 17 amino acids long. In germline, CDR1 is MNHEY, CDR2 SVGAGI. CDR3 sequence reads: CASSFAPGQGATDTQYF.

V usage is TRBV18 and J usage is TRBJ2-2; TCRdb picks TRBD2, but there is no DNA to check that call. Germline V gene lookup returns CDR1 KGHSH and CDR2 LQKENI. The CDR3 spans 15 residues. The CDR3 loop is CASSPFGTLTGELFF. The full variable domain, completed using reference TRBV18 and TRBJ2-2, is NAGVMQNPRHLVRRRGQEARLRCSPMKGHSHVYWYRQLPEEGLKFMVYLQKENIIDESGMPKERFSAEFPKEGPSILRIQQVVRGDSAAYFCASSPFGTLTGELFFGEGSRLTVL.

The rearrangement links TRBV7-2 to TRBJ2-3; TCRdb's D gene call, TRBD2, goes unchecked for lack of DNA. The CDR3 covers 17 residues. Germline lookup yields CDR1 SGHTA and CDR2 FQGNSA. The CDR3 spells CASSLAETSGATDTQYF.

V is TRBV6-5 and J is TRBJ2-3. The CDR3 is 15 amino acids. From germline, CDR1 is MNHEY and CDR2 SVGAGI. The CDR3 region is CASSDSRGSTDTQYF.

The chain is built from TRBV5-1 and TRBJ2-5. CDR3 length equals 16 residues. Germline V gene lookup returns CDR1 SGHRS and CDR2 YFSETQ. The CDR3 loop is CASSLFRGVLQETQYF.

J is TRBJ1-1 and V is TRBV20-1; the D gene TCRdb calls, TRBD1, cannot be checked with no DNA. The CDR3 runs 13 residues. The germline CDR1 and CDR2 sequences are DFQATT and SNEGSKA (reference sequence). The CDR3 loop is CSARPGKNTEAFF.